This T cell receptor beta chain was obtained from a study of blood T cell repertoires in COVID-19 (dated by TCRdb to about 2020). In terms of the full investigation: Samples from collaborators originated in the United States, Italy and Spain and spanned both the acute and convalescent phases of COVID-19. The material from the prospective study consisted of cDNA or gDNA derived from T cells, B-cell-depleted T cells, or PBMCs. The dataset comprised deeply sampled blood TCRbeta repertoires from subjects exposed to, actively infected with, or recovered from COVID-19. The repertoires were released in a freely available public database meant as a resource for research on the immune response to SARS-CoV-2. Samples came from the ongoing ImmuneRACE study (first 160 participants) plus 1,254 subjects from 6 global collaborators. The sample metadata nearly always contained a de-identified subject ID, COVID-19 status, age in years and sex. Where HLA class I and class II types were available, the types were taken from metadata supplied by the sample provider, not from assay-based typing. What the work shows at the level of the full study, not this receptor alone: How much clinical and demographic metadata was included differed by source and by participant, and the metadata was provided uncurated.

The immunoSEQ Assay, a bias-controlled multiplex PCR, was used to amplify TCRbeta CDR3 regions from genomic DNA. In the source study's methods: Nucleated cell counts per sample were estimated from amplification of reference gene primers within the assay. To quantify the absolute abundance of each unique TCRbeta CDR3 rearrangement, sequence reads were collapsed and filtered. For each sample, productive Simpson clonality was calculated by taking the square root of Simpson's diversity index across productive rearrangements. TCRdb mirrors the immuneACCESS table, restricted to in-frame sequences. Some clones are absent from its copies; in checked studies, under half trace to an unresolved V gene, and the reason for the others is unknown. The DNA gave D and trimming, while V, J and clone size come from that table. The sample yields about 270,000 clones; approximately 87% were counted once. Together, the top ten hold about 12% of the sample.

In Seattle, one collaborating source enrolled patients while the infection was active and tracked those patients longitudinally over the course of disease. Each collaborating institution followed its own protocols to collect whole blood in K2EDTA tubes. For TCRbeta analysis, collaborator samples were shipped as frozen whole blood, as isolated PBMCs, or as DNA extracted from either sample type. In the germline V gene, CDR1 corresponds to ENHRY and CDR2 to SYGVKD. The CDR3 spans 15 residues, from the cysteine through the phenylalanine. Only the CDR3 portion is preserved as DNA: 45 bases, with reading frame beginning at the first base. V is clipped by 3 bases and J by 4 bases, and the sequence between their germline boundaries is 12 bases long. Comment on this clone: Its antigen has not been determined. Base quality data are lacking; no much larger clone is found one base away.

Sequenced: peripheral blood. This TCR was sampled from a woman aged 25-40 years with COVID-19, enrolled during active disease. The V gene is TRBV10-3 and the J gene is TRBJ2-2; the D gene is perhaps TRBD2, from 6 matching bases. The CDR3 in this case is CAISDGGGPTGELFF. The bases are TGTGCCATCAGTGATGGTGGAGGGCCCACCGGGGAGCTGTTTTTT.